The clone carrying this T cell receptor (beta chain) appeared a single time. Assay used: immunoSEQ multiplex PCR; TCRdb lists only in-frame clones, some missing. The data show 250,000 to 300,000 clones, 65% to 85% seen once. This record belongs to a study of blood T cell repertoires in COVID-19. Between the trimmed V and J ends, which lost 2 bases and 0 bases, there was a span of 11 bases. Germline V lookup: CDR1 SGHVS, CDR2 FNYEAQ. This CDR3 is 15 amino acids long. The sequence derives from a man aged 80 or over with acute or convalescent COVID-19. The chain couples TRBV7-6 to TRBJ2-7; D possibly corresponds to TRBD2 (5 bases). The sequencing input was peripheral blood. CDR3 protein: CASSLLADLSYEQYF. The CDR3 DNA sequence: TGTGCCAGCAGCTTACTAGCCGACCTCTCCTACGAGCAGTACTTC.